Sequencing of this T cell receptor beta chain was carried out in a study of T cell repertoires in cytomegalovirus infection. Study as a whole: Evidence of both CMV infection and a matching HLA type came from public TCR beta signatures.

The V end lost 1 base, the J end lost 7 bases, and 11 bases lay between the germline ends. Germline V CDR1 and CDR2: SGHTA, FQGTGA. This CDR3 region has 13 residues. This clonotype was detected only a few times. Its antigen is currently unknown. Regarding the study as a whole: Dominating the ex vivo response were TCR beta clonotypes that were CMV-specific and HLA-C-restricted. Frequencies of public TCR beta families were cumulated, and this identified carriers of CMV plus the relevant HLA.

TCRdb re-called the reads with MiXCR, one entry per CDR3 protein. This table has roughly 150,000 distinct CDR3 sequences, around 22% appearing once. The rearrangement joins TRBV7-3 to TRBJ2-7, with D uncertain. What was sequenced was PBMCs. The clonotype was recovered from a human donor in good health (CMV status not recorded). Some clones in this sample may be carry-over from other donors' samples. The DNA for the CDR3 is TGTGCCAGCAGCTTAAGTACAAGTGGGGAGCAGTACTTC. It translates to CASSLSTSGEQYF.